These 10 T cell receptor beta chains came from one sample sequenced in a study of chemoradiotherapy in HPV16-positive cancers. Here immunoSEQ multiplex PCR was the method, and the copy in TCRdb shows in-frame clones only, minus some. The repertoire holds 12,000 or so clones, with roughly 90% as singletons. Sequenced material: blood, taken from a patient who underwent chemoradiotherapy. These receptor sequences come from a human donor with HPV-associated anogenital cancer.

This chain connects TRBV5-4 to TRBJ1-1; the D is unclear. Trimming shortened V by 1 base and J by 7 bases, and 11 bases separated the two germline ends. In germline, CDR1 is SGHNT, CDR2 YYREEE (reference sequence). The CDR3 totals 13 residues. CDR3 coding DNA: TGTGCCAGCAGCTTGTACGGGAGGGATGAAGCTTTCTTT. Translating gives CASSLYGRDEAFF.

The rearrangement links TRBV4-3 to TRBJ2-3; D is possibly TRBD1 (7 bases). This CDR3 spans 15 amino acids. Per the germline V gene, CDR1 is LGHNA and CDR2 is YSLEER. V was shortened by 6 bases and J by 2 bases, with 15 bases between the two germline ends. The CDR3 bases are TGCGCCAGCAGTCTCAGGGGGGCTCCCACAGATACGCAGTATTTT. It yields the protein CASSLRGAPTDTQYF.

The chain employs TRBV18 and TRBJ1-1; tentative D call: TRBD1 (5 bases). V lost 6 bases and J lost 5, with 22 bases in between. The germline gives CDR1 KGHSH, CDR2 LQKENI. The CDR3 covers 16 residues. CDR3 in amino acids: CASSLSGGAGGTEAFF. The CDR3, as DNA: TGTGCCAGCTCCCTCAGCGGTGGGGCGGGGGGGACTGAAGCTTTCTTT.

This chain uses TRBV19 with TRBJ1-1; possibly TRBD1 for D (6 bases). Germline assignment: CDR1 LNHDA and CDR2 SQIVND (reference sequence). The CDR3 covers 16 residues. V gave up 6 bases and J gave up 0 bases, with 17 bases separating them. The CDR3 sequence: CASRQDSGRLNTEAFF. The CDR3 region has the DNA TGTGCCAGTAGACAGGACAGCGGGAGGTTGAACACTGAAGCTTTCTTT.

The chain uses TRBV5-1 and TRBJ1-4; D perhaps matches TRBD1 (5 bases). Germline loops: CDR1 SGHRS, CDR2 YFSETQ. With 1 base removed from V and 8 bases from J, the gap between germline ends came to 15 bases. This CDR3 comprises 15 residues. Here the CDR3 reads CASSLLGPSYEKLFF. The CDR3 region has the DNA TGCGCCAGCAGCTTGTTGGGACCGAGCTACGAAAAACTGTTTTTT.

The chain couples TRBV12-5 to TRBJ2-2, with D perhaps TRBD1 or TRBD2 (6 bases each). This CDR3 has 18 amino acids. Per the germline V gene, CDR1 is LGHNT and CDR2 is FRNRAP. V was cut by 0 bases and J by 5 bases, with 19 bases left in between. CDR3 sequence (DNA): TGTGCTAGTGGTTTGGTCCCGACAGGATCGGGGGTGACCGGGGAGCTGTTTTTT. Translation gives CASGLVPTGSGVTGELFF.

The rearrangement uses TRBV30 and TRBJ2-5; 8 bases agree with TRBD2. J lost 5 bases, V lost 2 bases, and 13 bases had no gene match. The CDR3 covers 16 residues. CDR1 and CDR2 (germline): GTSNPN, SVGIG (reference sequence). The CDR3 DNA follows: TGTGCCTGGAGTAACAAGGCGGGCGGGGGGTTTGAGACCCAGTACTTC. Encoded protein: CAWSNKAGGGFETQYF.

The rearrangement links TRBV30 to TRBJ2-2; D unclear. The CDR3 sequence is 14 residues long. Germline lookup yields CDR1 GTSNPN and CDR2 SVGIG (reference sequence). Trimming left V 4 bases short and J 4 bases short, with 13 bases between. Here the CDR3 reads CAWTALVSTGELFF. The CDR3 DNA sequence: TGTGCCTGGACAGCCCTCGTAAGCACCGGGGAGCTGTTTTTT.

V gene TRBV18 combines with J gene TRBJ1-1; D unresolved. The CDR3 consists of 13 residues. Germline values: CDR1 KGHSH, CDR2 LQKENI. Trimming shortened V by 6 bases and J by 5 bases, and 13 bases separated the two germline ends. The DNA for the CDR3 is TGTGCCAGCTCCCAGGATAGTGAAACTGAAGCTTTCTTT. Its protein product is CASSQDSETEAFF.

V usage is TRBV11-3 and J usage is TRBJ1-5, with D unclear. Germline V CDR1 and CDR2: SGHNT, YENEEA. This CDR3 has 14 residues. Trimming pared 8 bases from V and 6 bases from J, leaving 17 bases between. The CDR3 sequence: CASPGRGRTQPQHF. The CDR3 DNA sequence: TGTGCCAGCCCCGGGCGGGGTCGGACTCAGCCCCAGCATTTT. Together with reference TRBV11-3 and TRBJ1-5, the CDR3 gives the full variable domain: EAGVVQSPRYKIIEKKQPVAFWCNPISGHNTLYWYLQNLGQGPELLIRYENEEAVDDSQLPKDRFSAERLKGVDSTLKIQPAELGDSAVYLCASPGRGRTQPQHFGDGTRLSIL.